The T cell receptor beta chain under discussion was sequenced for a study of blood T cells in healthy people across ages. Primed by a sample-barcoded 5' primer and a J-beta primer mix, a second PCR proceeded for 7 to 11 cycles. One entry per CDR3 protein results from TCRdb running MiXCR on the 5' RACE reads. The sample consists of 1.8 million or so distinct CDR3 sequences, about two fifths of them appearing once. The CDR3 contains 11 residues. V lost 6 bases and J lost 7, with 10 bases in between. Germline-derived CDR1 and CDR2 are LGHDT and YNNKEL (reference sequence). This receptor was identified in a human donor in good health. The V and J genes are TRBV3-1 and TRBJ2-7; D is ambiguous. The sequenced sample was blood. The CDR3 nucleotides read TGTGCCAGCAGTTACGATGGAGAGCAGTACTTC. Its protein is CASSYDGEQYF.